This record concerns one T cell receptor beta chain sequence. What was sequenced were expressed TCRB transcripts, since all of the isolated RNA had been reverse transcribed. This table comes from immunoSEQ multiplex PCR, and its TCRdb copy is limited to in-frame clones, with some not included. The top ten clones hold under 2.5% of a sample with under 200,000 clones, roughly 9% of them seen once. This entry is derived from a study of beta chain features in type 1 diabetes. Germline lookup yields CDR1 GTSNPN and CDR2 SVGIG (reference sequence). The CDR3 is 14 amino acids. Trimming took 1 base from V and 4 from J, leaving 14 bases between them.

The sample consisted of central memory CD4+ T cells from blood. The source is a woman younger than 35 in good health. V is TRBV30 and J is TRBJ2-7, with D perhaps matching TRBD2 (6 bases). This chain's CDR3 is CAWSDPGVEYEQYF. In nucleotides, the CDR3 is TGTGCCTGGAGTGATCCGGGGGTGGAATACGAGCAGTACTTC. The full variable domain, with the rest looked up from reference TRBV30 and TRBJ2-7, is SQTIHQWPATLVQPVGSPLSLECTVEGTSNPNLYWYRQAAGRGLQLLFYSVGIGQISSEVPQNLSASRPQDRQFILSSKKLLLSDSGFYLCAWSDPGVEYEQYFGPGTRLTVT.